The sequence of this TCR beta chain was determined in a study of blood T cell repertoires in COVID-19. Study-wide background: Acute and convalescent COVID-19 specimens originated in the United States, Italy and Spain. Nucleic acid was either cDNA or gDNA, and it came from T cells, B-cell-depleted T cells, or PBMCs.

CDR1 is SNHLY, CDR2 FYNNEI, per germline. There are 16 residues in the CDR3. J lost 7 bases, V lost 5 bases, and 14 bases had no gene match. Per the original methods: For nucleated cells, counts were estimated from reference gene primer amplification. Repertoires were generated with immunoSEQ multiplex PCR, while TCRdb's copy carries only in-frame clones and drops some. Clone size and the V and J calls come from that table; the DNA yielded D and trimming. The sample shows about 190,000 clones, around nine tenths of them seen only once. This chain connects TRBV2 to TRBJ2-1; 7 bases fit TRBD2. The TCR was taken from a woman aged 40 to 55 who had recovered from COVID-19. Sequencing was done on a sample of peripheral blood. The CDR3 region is CASSPPLTSRRNEQFF. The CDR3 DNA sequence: TGTGCCAGCAGTCCCCCCTTGACTAGCCGACGGAATGAGCAGTTCTTC.